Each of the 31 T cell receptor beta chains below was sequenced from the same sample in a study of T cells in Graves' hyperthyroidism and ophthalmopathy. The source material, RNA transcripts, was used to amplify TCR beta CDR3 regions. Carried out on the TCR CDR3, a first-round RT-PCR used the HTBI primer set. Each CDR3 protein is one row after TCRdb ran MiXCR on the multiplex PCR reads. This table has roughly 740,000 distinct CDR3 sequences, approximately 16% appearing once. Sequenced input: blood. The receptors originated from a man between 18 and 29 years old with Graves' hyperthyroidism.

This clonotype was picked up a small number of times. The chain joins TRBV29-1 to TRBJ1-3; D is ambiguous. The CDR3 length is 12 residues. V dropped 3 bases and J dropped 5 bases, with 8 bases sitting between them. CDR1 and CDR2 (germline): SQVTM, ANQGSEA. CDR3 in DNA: TGCAGCGTTGATCCCCTTAGAAACACCATATATTTT. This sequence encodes CSVDPLRNTIYF.

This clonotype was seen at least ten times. CDR3 nucleotide sequence: TGTGCCAGCAGCCGGAGGTGGGAGCAGTACTTC. Translation gives CASSRRWEQYF. The chain couples TRBV11-2 to TRBJ2-7; tentatively, D is TRBD2 (5 bases). Germline V gives CDR1 SGHAT, CDR2 FQNNGV. The CDR3 totals 11 residues. V was cut by 5 bases and J by 7 bases, with 9 bases left in between. The full variable domain, in which reference TRBV11-2 and TRBJ2-7 provide the parts outside the CDR3, is EAGVAQSPRYKIIEKRQSVAFWCNPISGHATLYWYQQILGQGPKLLIQFQNNGVVDDSQLPKDRFSAERLKGVDSTLKIQPAKLEDSAVYLCASSRRWEQYFGPGTRLTVT.

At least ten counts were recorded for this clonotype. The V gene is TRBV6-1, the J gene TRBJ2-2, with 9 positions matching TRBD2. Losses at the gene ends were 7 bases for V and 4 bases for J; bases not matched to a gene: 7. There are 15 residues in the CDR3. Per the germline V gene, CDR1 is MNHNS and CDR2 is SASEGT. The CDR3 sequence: CASTVASGTTGELFF. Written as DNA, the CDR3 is TGTGCCAGCACCGTCGCTAGCGGGACCACCGGGGAGCTGTTTTTT.

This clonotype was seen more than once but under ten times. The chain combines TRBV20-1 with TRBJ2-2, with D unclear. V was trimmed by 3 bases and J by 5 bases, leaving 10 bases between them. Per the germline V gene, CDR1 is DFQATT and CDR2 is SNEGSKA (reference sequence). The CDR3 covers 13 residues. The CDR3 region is CSASATRTGELFF. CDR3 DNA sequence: TGCAGTGCTAGCGCGACTCGAACCGGGGAGCTGTTTTTT.

The CDR3 sequence is CASSQDRQDLRNYGYTF. The CDR3 region has the DNA TGTGCCAGCAGCCAAGATAGGCAGGATCTTCGAAACTATGGCTACACCTTC. This chain uses TRBV4-2 with TRBJ1-2; D is unresolved. The germline gives CDR1 LGHNA, CDR2 YNFKEQ. The CDR3 runs to 17 residues. Between the trimmed V and J ends, which lost 0 bases and 2 bases, there was a span of 16 bases.

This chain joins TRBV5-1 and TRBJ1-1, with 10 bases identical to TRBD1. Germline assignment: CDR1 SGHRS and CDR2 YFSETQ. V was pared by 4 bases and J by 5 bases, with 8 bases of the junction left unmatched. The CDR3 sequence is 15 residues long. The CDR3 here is CASSPPGQGMTEAFF. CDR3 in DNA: TGCGCCAGCAGCCCCCCGGGACAGGGGATGACTGAAGCTTTCTTT. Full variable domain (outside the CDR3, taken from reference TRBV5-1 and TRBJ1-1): KAGVTQTPRYLIKTRGQQVTLSCSPISGHRSVSWYQQTPGQGLQFLFEYFSETQRNKGNFPGRFSGRQFSNSRSEMNVSTLELGDSALYLCASSPPGQGMTEAFFGQGTRLTVV.

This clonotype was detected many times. DNA of the CDR3: TGTGCCAGCAGTCACCGTCCGGGACATGGGGAAGAAAAACTGTTTTTT. It is translated as CASSHRPGHGEEKLFF. The chain employs TRBV27 and TRBJ1-4; the D gene is possibly TRBD1 (6 bases). Germline V gene lookup returns CDR1 MNHEY and CDR2 SMNVEV (reference sequence). V lost 5 bases to trimming and J lost 8 bases, with 21 bases between them. CDR3 length equals 16 residues.

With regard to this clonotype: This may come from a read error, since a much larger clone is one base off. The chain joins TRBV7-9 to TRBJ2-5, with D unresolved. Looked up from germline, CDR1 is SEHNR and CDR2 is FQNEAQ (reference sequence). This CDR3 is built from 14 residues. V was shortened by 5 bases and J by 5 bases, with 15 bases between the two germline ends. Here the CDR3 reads CASSMDGWGETQYF. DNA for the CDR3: TGTGCCAGCAGCATGGATGGCTGGGGTGAGACCCAGTACTTC.

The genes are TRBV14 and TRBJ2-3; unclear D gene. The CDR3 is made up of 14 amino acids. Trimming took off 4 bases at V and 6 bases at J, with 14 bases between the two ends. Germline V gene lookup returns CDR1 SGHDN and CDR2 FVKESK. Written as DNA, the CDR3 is TGTGCCAGCAGCCTAGGAGCCAGTCTGGATACGCAGTATTTT. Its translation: CASSLGASLDTQYF.

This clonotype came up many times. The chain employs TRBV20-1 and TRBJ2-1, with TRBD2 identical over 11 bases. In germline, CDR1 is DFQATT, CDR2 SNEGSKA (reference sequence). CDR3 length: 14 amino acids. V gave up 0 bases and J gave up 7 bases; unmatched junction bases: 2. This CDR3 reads CSARDPSGGNEQFF. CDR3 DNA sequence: TGCAGTGCTAGAGACCCTAGCGGGGGGAATGAGCAGTTCTTC.

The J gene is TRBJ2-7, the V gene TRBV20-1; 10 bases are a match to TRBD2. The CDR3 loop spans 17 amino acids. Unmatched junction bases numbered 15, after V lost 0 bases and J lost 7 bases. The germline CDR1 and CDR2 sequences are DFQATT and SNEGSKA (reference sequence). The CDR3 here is CSARDLSVASGSKEQYF. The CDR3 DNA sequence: TGCAGTGCTAGAGACCTTTCCGTAGCTAGCGGGAGTAAGGAGCAGTACTTC.

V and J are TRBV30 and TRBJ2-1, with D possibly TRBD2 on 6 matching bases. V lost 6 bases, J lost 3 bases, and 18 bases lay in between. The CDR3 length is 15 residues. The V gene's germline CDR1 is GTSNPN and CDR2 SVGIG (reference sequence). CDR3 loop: CACLRGDRHYNEQFF. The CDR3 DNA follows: TGTGCCTGTCTGCGCGGGGACCGTCACTACAATGAGCAGTTCTTC.

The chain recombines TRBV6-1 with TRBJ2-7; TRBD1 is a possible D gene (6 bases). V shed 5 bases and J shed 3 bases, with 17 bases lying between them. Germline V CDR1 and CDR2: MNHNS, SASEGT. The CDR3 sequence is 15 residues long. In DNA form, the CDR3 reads TGTGCCAGCAGTTCTTATCTGACAGGCCACTACGAGCAGTACTTC. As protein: CASSSYLTGHYEQYF.

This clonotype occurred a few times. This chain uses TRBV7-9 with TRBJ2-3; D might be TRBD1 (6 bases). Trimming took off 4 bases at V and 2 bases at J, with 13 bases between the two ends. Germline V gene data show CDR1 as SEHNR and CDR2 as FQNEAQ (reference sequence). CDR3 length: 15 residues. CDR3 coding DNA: TGTGCCAGCAGCTCCAGACAGGACTCCACAGATACGCAGTATTTT. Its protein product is CASSSRQDSTDTQYF.

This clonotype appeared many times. In nucleotides, the CDR3 is TGCAGTGCTAGAAGTGGACAGGGAGACACCGAGCAGTACTTC. Protein: CSARSGQGDTEQYF. The gene calls are TRBV20-1 and TRBJ2-7; TRBD1 matches at 8 bases. The V gene end was trimmed by 2 bases and the J gene end by 6 bases; junction bases not matched to a gene: 9. Germline V CDR1 and CDR2: DFQATT, SNEGSKA (reference sequence). The CDR3 covers 14 residues.

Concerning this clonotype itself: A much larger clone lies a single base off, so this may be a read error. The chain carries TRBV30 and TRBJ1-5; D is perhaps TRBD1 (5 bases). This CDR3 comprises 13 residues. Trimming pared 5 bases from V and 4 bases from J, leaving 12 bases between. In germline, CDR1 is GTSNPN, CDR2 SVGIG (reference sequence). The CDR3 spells CAWGGAGNQPQHF. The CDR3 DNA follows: TGTGCCTGGGGTGGGGCAGGTAATCAGCCCCAGCATTTT.

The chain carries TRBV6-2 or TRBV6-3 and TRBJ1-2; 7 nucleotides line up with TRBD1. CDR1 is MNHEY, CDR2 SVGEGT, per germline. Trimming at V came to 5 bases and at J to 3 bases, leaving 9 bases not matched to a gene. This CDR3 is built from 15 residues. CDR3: CASSTLPGQDYGYTF. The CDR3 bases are TGTGCCAGCAGTACACTTCCCGGACAGGACTATGGCTACACCTTC.

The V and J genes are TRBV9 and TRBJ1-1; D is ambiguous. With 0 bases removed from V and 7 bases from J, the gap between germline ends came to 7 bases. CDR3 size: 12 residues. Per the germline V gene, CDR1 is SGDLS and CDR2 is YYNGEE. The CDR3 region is CASSVEVGEAFF. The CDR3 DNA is TGTGCCAGCAGCGTAGAGGTGGGTGAAGCTTTCTTT.

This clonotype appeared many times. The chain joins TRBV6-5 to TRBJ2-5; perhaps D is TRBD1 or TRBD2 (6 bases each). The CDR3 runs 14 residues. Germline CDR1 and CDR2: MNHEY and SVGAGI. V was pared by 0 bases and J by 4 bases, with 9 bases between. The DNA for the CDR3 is TGTGCCAGCAGTTACTCCACGGGGGCAGAGACCCAGTACTTC. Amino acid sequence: CASSYSTGAETQYF.

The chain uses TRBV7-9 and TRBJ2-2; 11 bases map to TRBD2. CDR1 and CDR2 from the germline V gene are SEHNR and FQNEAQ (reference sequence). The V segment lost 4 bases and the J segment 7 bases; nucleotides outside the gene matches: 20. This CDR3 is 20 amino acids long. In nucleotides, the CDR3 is TGTGCCAGCAGCTACCCGGCAGGACTAGCGGGCTACTCGGAGGTCGGGGAGCTGTTTTTT. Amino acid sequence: CASSYPAGLAGYSEVGELFF.

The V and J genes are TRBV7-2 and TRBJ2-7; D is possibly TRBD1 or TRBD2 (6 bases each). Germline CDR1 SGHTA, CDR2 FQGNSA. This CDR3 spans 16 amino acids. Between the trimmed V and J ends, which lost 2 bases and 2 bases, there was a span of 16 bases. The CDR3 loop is CASSLIGGGRTYEQYF. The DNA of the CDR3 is TGTGCCAGCAGCTTAATTGGAGGGGGTAGGACCTACGAGCAGTACTTC.

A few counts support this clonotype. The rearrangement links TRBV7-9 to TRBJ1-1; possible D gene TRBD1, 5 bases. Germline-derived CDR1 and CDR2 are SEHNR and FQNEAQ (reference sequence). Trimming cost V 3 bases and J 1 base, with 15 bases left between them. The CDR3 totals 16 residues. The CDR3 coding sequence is TGTGCCAGCAGCTTCGGCAGGGTCCTTTCGAACACTGAAGCTTTCTTT. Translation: CASSFGRVLSNTEAFF.

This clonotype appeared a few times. CDR3 nucleotides: TGCGCCAGCGCGCCGTCGACAGGGTCCTACGAGCAGTACTTC. Translated, it gives CASAPSTGSYEQYF. This chain joins TRBV5-1 and TRBJ2-7, with TRBD1 matching 7 bases. The CDR3 is 14 residues long. The ends lost 7 bases at V and 1 base at J; junction bases unmatched: 8. Germline lookup yields CDR1 SGHRS and CDR2 YFSETQ.

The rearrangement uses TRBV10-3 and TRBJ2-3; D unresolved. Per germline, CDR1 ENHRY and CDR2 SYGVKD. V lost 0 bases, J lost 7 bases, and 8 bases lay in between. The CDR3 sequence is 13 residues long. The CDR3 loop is CAISESEFYTQYF. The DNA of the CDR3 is TGTGCCATCAGTGAGTCGGAATTCTATACGCAGTATTTT.

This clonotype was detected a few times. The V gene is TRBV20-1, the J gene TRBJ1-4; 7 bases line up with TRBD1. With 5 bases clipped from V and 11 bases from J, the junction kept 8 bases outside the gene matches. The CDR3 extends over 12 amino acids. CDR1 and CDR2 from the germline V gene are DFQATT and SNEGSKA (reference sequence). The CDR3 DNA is TGCAGTGCTTTCCACCCGGGACAGAAACTGTTTTTT. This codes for CSAFHPGQKLFF.

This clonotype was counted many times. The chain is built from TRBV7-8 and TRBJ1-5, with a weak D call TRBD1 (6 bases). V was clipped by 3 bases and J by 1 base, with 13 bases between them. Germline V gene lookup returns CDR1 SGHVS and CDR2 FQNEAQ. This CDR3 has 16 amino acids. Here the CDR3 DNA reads TGTGCCAGCAGCTTCCTCTGGGGGGCAAGCAATCAGCCCCAGCATTTT. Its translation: CASSFLWGASNQPQHF.

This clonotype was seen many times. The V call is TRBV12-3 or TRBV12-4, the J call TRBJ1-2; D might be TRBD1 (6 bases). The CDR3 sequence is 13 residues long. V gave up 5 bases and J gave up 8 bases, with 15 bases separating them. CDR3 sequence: CASSPVRGHGYTF. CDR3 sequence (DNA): TGTGCCAGCAGTCCCGTTCGGGGGCACGGCTACACCTTC.

In nucleotides, the CDR3 is TGTGCCAGCAGCTCGACCGGGACAGGGACCTACAATGAGCAGTTCTTC. This codes for CASSSTGTGTYNEQFF. V gene TRBV7-8 combines with J gene TRBJ2-1; 9 bases are a match to TRBD1. Germline V gene data show CDR1 as SGHVS and CDR2 as FQNEAQ. The V and J ends lost 4 bases and 2 bases, in that order; junction bases with no gene match: 6. CDR3 length: 16 amino acids.

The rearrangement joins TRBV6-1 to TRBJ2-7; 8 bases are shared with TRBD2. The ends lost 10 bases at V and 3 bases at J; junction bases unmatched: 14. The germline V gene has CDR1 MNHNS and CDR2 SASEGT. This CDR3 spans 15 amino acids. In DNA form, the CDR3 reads TGTGCCACCTCAAGAAGCGGGAGAGGTCACTACGAGCAGTACTTC. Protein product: CATSRSGRGHYEQYF.

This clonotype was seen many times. The CDR3 DNA reads TGTGCCAGCAGCCTCTGGAGGGGCATAAAGACCCAGTACTTC. Its protein is CASSLWRGIKTQYF. The rearrangement uses TRBV12-3 or TRBV12-4 and TRBJ2-5; D is perhaps TRBD2 (6 bases). Trimming removed 6 bases from V and 6 bases from J, with 17 bases in between. The CDR3 consists of 14 residues.

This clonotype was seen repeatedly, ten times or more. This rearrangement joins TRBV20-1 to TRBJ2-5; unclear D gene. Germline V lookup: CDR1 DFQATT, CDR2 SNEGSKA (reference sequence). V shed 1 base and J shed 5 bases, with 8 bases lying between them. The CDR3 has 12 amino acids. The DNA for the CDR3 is TGCAGTGCTAGAGTGGGTCTTGAGACCCAGTACTTC. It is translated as CSARVGLETQYF.